Below are 15 T cell receptor beta chains sequenced from a single sample in a study of blood T cell repertoires in COVID-19. Only in-frame clones appear in the TCRdb table, and some are missing; sequencing was by immunoSEQ multiplex PCR. Among tens of thousands of clones listed, 85% were seen once. Sequences were obtained from peripheral blood. The receptor set was obtained from a man older than 75 with acute or convalescent COVID-19.

The chain employs TRBV7-2 and TRBJ1-6; maybe TRBD1 (6 bases). Germline CDR1 is SGHTA and CDR2 is FQGNSA. Trimming took off 6 bases at V and 9 bases at J, with 15 bases between the two ends. This CDR3 has 14 amino acids. In DNA, the CDR3 is TGTGCCAGCAGTTCAGGGGTGGGTCTTTCACCCCTCCACTTT. This gives the protein CASSSGVGLSPLHF.

The chain links TRBV5-1 to TRBJ1-1; no definite D call. Germline CDR1 and CDR2: SGHRS and YFSETQ. The CDR3 is 14 residues long. Trimming took 5 bases from V and 3 from J, leaving 14 bases between them. CDR3 DNA sequence: TGCGCCAGCAGGTCGGGTGGTTGGGACACTGAAGCTTTCTTT. Translation: CASRSGGWDTEAFF.

The CDR3 spells CASRRAGGPYNEQFF. In DNA, the CDR3 is TGTGCCAGCAGGCGTGCGGGAGGACCGTACAATGAGCAGTTCTTC. The chain combines TRBV6-5 with TRBJ2-1; 8 nucleotides match TRBD2. The CDR3 runs to 15 residues. Germline trimming cut 6 bases from V and 4 bases from J; bases unmatched to any gene: 8. CDR1 is MNHEY and CDR2 is SVGAGI in the germline V gene.

The genes are TRBV9 and TRBJ1-6, with D maybe TRBD1 (6 bases). Trimming cost V 4 bases and J 4 bases, with 15 bases left between them. The CDR3 totals 16 residues. Germline CDR1 and CDR2: SGDLS and YYNGEE. CDR3 sequence: CASSPRGGEYNSPLHF. CDR3 nucleotide sequence: TGTGCCAGCAGCCCTAGGGGGGGTGAGTATAATTCACCCCTCCACTTT.

The chain carries TRBV2 and TRBJ2-7, with 11 nucleotides matching TRBD1. The CDR3 runs 16 residues. The germline CDR1 and CDR2 sequences are SNHLY and FYNNEI. V gave up 5 bases and J gave up 7 bases; unmatched junction bases: 13. CDR3 sequence: CASSTGQGVRTREQYF. In DNA form, the CDR3 reads TGTGCCAGCAGTACGGGACAGGGGGTTAGGACTAGGGAGCAGTACTTC.

V and J are TRBV18 and TRBJ2-2; 8 bases align to TRBD1. From germline, CDR1 is KGHSH and CDR2 LQKENI. The CDR3 loop spans 15 amino acids. Trimming cost V 3 bases and J 2 bases; bases outside gene matches: 2. The CDR3: CASSPTGVNTGELFF. Here the CDR3 DNA reads TGTGCCAGCTCACCGACAGGGGTTAACACCGGGGAGCTGTTTTTT.

V usage is TRBV28 and J usage is TRBJ2-5; tentative D call: TRBD1 (5 bases). The CDR3 is made up of 16 amino acids. V was shortened by 5 bases and J by 4 bases, with 20 bases between the two germline ends. The V gene's germline CDR1 is MDHEN and CDR2 SYDVKM. This CDR3 reads CASSRLDSSPGETQYF. CDR3 sequence (DNA): TGTGCCAGCAGTCGGCTTGACAGTTCTCCGGGAGAGACCCAGTACTTC.

V gene TRBV28 combines with J gene TRBJ1-6, with D uncertain. CDR1 is MDHEN, CDR2 SYDVKM, per germline. Trimming pared 3 bases from V and 8 bases from J, leaving 8 bases between. This CDR3 region has 13 residues. The CDR3 region has the DNA TGTGCCAGCAGTTTTAACAGAGATTCACCCCTCCACTTT. It specifies CASSFNRDSPLHF.

This chain joins TRBV5-1 and TRBJ2-5; 7 positions agree with TRBD1. The CDR3 sequence is 17 residues long. Germline trimming cut 5 bases from V and 4 bases from J; bases unmatched to any gene: 17. CDR1 is SGHRS and CDR2 is YFSETQ in the germline V gene. This CDR3 reads CASSSVPQQTGLETQYF. The CDR3 DNA sequence: TGCGCCAGCAGTAGCGTCCCCCAACAGACAGGGTTAGAGACCCAGTACTTC.

Only a few counts were recorded for this clone. V and J are TRBV30 and TRBJ2-1, with a weak D call TRBD2 (5 bases). Germline V gene data show CDR1 as GTSNPN and CDR2 as SVGIG (reference sequence). The CDR3 is 15 amino acids. V was pared by 0 bases and J by 3 bases, with 12 bases between. CDR3 nucleotide sequence: TGTGCCTGGAGTGTACCCGACTACAACTACAATGAGCAGTTCTTC. Amino acids: CAWSVPDYNYNEQFF.

The chain recombines TRBV6-5 with TRBJ1-4; D remains unclear. CDR3 length: 13 residues. Germline V gives CDR1 MNHEY, CDR2 SVGAGI. Trimming shortened V by 8 bases and J by 8 bases, and 15 bases separated the two germline ends. The CDR3 DNA follows: TGTGCCAGCGGCTGGGCCCAAAAAGAAAAACTGTTTTTT. It specifies CASGWAQKEKLFF.

This chain links TRBV7-8 with TRBJ1-6; 7 bases are shared with TRBD1. The CDR3 length is 14 residues. The junction had 1 base not matched to a gene; V was cut back by 4 bases and J by 4 bases. The V gene's germline CDR1 is SGHVS and CDR2 FQNEAQ. The CDR3 coding sequence is TGTGCCAGCAGCTGGGACAGTTATAATTCACCCCTCCACTTT. Its translation: CASSWDSYNSPLHF. Full variable domain (rest looked up from reference TRBV7-8 and TRBJ1-6): GAGVSQSPRYKVAKRGQDVALRCDPISGHVSLFWYQQALGQGPEFLTYFQNEAQLDKSGLPSDRFFAERPEGSVSTLKIQRTQQEDSAVYLCASSWDSYNSPLHFGNGTRLTVT.

This clone appeared a single time. The gene calls are TRBV20-1 and TRBJ2-1; TRBD2 might be the D (6 bases). The V gene lost 3 bases and the J gene lost 7 bases, with 16 bases spanning the gap. Germline V CDR1 and CDR2: DFQATT, SNEGSKA (reference sequence). CDR3 length: 14 amino acids. The CDR3 is CSASSGGRGNEQFF. In DNA, the CDR3 is TGCAGTGCTAGTTCTGGGGGACGGGGGAATGAGCAGTTCTTC.

The rearrangement joins TRBV10-1 to TRBJ1-5; no firm D call. The germline gives CDR1 WNHNN, CDR2 SYGVQD (reference sequence). The CDR3 is 12 residues long. Trimming took 6 bases from V and 0 from J, leaving 3 bases between them. In nucleotides, the CDR3 is TGCGCCAGCAGGTATAGCAATCAGCCCCAGCATTTT. This codes for CASRYSNQPQHF.

The gene calls are TRBV20-1 and TRBJ2-2; D is ambiguous. Trimming removed 3 bases at V and 0 bases at J, with 8 bases between. CDR1 and CDR2 (germline): DFQATT, SNEGSKA (reference sequence). The CDR3 is made up of 14 amino acids. This CDR3 reads CSASLVSNTGELFF. The CDR3 DNA reads TGCAGTGCTAGTCTTGTGTCGAACACCGGGGAGCTGTTTTTT.